The T cell receptor beta chain under discussion was sequenced for a study of technical replicates of blood from several donors. The table came from immunoSEQ multiplex PCR; TCRdb's copy has only in-frame clones and leaves some out. The profile covers more than 65,000 clones, with over 90% appearing a single time and about 0.35% taken by the ten largest. The TCR sequence derives from a human donor in good health. Sequenced sample: T cells isolated from PBMCs.

CDR3 in amino acids: CASSSPLAEQYF. CDR3 DNA: TGTGCCAGCAGCTCCCCTCTAGCGGAGCAGTACTTC. The chain carries TRBV5-6 and TRBJ2-7, with D perhaps TRBD2 (6 bases). This CDR3 contains 12 residues. V shed 3 bases and J shed 7 bases, with 11 bases lying between them. The germline V gene has CDR1 SGHDT and CDR2 YYEEEE.